This T cell receptor beta chain was captured in a study of vaccination and CD4 T cells after COVID-19. Treatment specified: approximately 10-day PBMC culture with coronavirus spike peptide pools or control peptides (ViraFEST assay). ViraFEST expanded antigen-specific T cells with peptide pools, then sequenced TCRs. CD4+ T cells that had been cultured provided DNA sequenced with the Oncomine TCR Beta short-read assay. TCRdb re-analysed the PCR reads in MiXCR, keeping a single row per CDR3 protein. Of 15,000 to 17,000 distinct CDR3 sequences in the sample, approximately 48% were seen once. J was trimmed by 5 bases and V by 4 bases; bases with no gene match: 9. Germline-derived CDR1 and CDR2 are MNHEY and SVGAGI. This CDR3 comprises 16 residues. To note about this clonotype: Its antigen is unidentified.

J is TRBJ2-1 and V is TRBV6-5; TRBD2 matches at 9 bases. This clonotype was obtained from a human donor who had recovered from COVID-19. Sequenced: CD4+ T cells from blood, cultured in vitro. The DNA of the CDR3 is TGTGCCAGCAGTTCCATCGCGGGAGGGAACCACAATGAGCAGTTCTTC. Translating gives CASSSIAGGNHNEQFF.